The 14 T cell receptor beta chains below were found in one sample sequenced in a study of OX40 agonist ivuxolimab in advanced cancers. Libraries were prepared by immunoSEQ multiplex PCR; TCRdb keeps only in-frame clonotypes and omits some of them. This table holds 65,000 to 95,000 clones, approximately 94% found once. The sequencing here drew on CD4+ or CD8+ T cells sorted from blood, taken in a trial of the OX40 agonist ivuxolimab. These receptors originate from an adult with an advanced solid tumor such as melanoma, head and neck, liver or kidney cancer.

This chain links TRBV27 with TRBJ2-1; TRBD1 might be the D (5 bases). This CDR3 spans 13 amino acids. V lost 2 bases to trimming and J lost 8 bases, with 10 bases between them. The V gene's germline CDR1 is MNHEY and CDR2 SMNVEV (reference sequence). The CDR3: CASSLGRAHEQFF. In DNA, the CDR3 is TGTGCCAGCAGTTTAGGCAGGGCCCATGAGCAGTTCTTC.

The chain combines TRBV30 with TRBJ2-7; D is unclear. Trimming removed 7 bases at V and 3 bases at J, with 16 bases between. The CDR3 runs 13 residues. Germline lookup yields CDR1 GTSNPN and CDR2 SVGIG (reference sequence). In DNA, the CDR3 is TGTGCCTTCAGCGTGGGGTTCAGCTACGAGCAGTACTTC. It encodes CAFSVGFSYEQYF. Complete variable domain (other parts from reference TRBV30 and TRBJ2-7): SQTIHQWPATLVQPVGSPLSLECTVEGTSNPNLYWYRQAAGRGLQLLFYSVGIGQISSEVPQNLSASRPQDRQFILSSKKLLLSDSGFYLCAFSVGFSYEQYFGPGTRLTVT.

This chain connects TRBV4-3 to TRBJ1-2; perhaps TRBD1 as D (6 bases). The CDR3 runs 15 residues. V gave up 0 bases and J gave up 2 bases, with 10 bases separating them. Germline V lookup: CDR1 LGHNA, CDR2 YSLEER. DNA for the CDR3: TGCGCCAGCAGCCAAGACCGTAGGGGGAACTATGGCTACACCTTC. It yields the protein CASSQDRRGNYGYTF.

The chain couples TRBV2 to TRBJ2-7; D not certain. Germline V lookup: CDR1 SNHLY, CDR2 FYNNEI. The germline V and J ends were trimmed by 6 bases and 7 bases, with 16 bases remaining between them. There are 13 residues in the CDR3. The CDR3 DNA sequence: TGTGCCAGCAGCGTAAACTCCCCCGGAGAGCAGTACTTC. Its protein product is CASSVNSPGEQYF.

V and J are TRBV14 and TRBJ1-1; D possibly corresponds to TRBD1 (5 bases). CDR3 length equals 14 residues. In germline, CDR1 is SGHDN, CDR2 FVKESK. Trimming removed 2 bases at V and 1 base at J, with 8 bases between. DNA for the CDR3: TGTGCCAGCAGCCAATGGGGCGGGAACACTGAAGCTTTCTTT. It yields the protein CASSQWGGNTEAFF. Combining the CDR3 with reference TRBV14 and TRBJ1-1 gives the whole variable domain EAGVTQFPSHSVIEKGQTVTLRCDPISGHDNLYWYRRVMGKEIKFLLHFVKESKQDESGMPNNRFLAERTGGTYSTLKVQPAELEDSGVYFCASSQWGGNTEAFFGQGTRLTVV.

This chain uses TRBV13 with TRBJ1-4; D is unresolved. CDR1 PRHDT and CDR2 FYEKMQ come from the germline V gene (reference sequence). Trimming cost V 0 bases and J 7 bases, with 9 bases left between them. This CDR3 region has 14 residues. The CDR3 region is CASSLGWESEKLFF. The CDR3 DNA is TGTGCCAGCAGCTTAGGGTGGGAGAGTGAAAAACTGTTTTTT.

A single count supports this clone. The V call is TRBV5-6, the J call TRBJ2-5; tentatively, D is TRBD1 (5 bases). The CDR3 has 14 amino acids. The V gene's germline CDR1 is SGHDT and CDR2 YYEEEE. V was shortened by 2 bases and J by 5 bases, with 13 bases between the two germline ends. The CDR3 DNA reads as TGTGCCAGCAGCTTCAGTAGGGGCCGGGAGACCCAGTACTTC. Its protein product is CASSFSRGRETQYF.

The chain couples TRBV18 to TRBJ2-3; D not resolved. V was cut by 0 bases and J by 4 bases, with 2 bases left in between. From germline, CDR1 is KGHSH and CDR2 LQKENI. The CDR3 covers 12 residues. The CDR3 DNA follows: TGTGCCAGCTCACCACCATCAGATACGCAGTATTTT. Translated, it gives CASSPPSDTQYF.

The chain couples TRBV19 to TRBJ2-1; perhaps TRBD2 as D (6 bases). Looked up from germline, CDR1 is LNHDA and CDR2 is SQIVND (reference sequence). Trimming removed 8 bases from V and 3 bases from J, with 14 bases in between. This CDR3 is built from 14 residues. The CDR3 DNA sequence: TGTGCCAGTGCACCGGGACTCTACTACAATGAGCAGTTCTTC. Its protein product is CASAPGLYYNEQFF.

V and J are TRBV6-5 and TRBJ2-1, with 8 nucleotides matching TRBD2. The CDR3 is 12 residues long. After removal of 5 bases from V and 11 bases from J, the junction contained 5 bases not matched to a gene. CDR1 MNHEY and CDR2 SVGAGI come from the germline V gene. The CDR3 DNA reads as TGTGCCAGCAGTCCCGGGGGGGTACAGCAGTTCTTC. Protein: CASSPGGVQQFF.

CDR3 in DNA: TGTGCCAGCAGCCCTACCCTTAGCGGGGGGGCAGGCGAGCAGTACTTC. Translated, it gives CASSPTLSGGAGEQYF. This rearrangement joins TRBV4-2 to TRBJ2-7; 11 nucleotides line up with TRBD2. CDR1 is LGHNA, CDR2 YNFKEQ, per germline. CDR3 length equals 16 residues. V shed 4 bases, J shed 6 bases, and the junction held 11 bases outside the gene matches.

DNA for the CDR3: TGTGCCAGCAGTGAAGAGGAACCCGGGGATGAGTCTGAAGCTTTCTTT. The encoded protein is CASSEEEPGDESEAFF. This sequence joins TRBV2 and TRBJ1-1; D is unresolved. The germline V gene encodes CDR1 SNHLY and CDR2 FYNNEI. V was cut by 1 base and J by 6 bases, with 18 bases left in between. The CDR3 is 16 amino acids.

V is TRBV28 and J is TRBJ2-1; D gene unclear. The CDR3 totals 13 residues. The ends were cut back, 7 bases at V and 6 bases at J, with 13 bases in the middle. Germline V gives CDR1 MDHEN, CDR2 SYDVKM. For the CDR3, the DNA is TGTGCCAGCACCGATCCCCCCGGCAATGAGCAGTTCTTC. Translated: CASTDPPGNEQFF.

V and J are TRBV4-1 and TRBJ2-7; D unresolved. The CDR3 is 14 amino acids. V lost 3 bases to trimming and J lost 2 bases, with 11 bases between them. Germline CDR1 is MGHRA and CDR2 is YSYEKL. CDR3: CASSHQDAAYEQYF. The CDR3 region has the DNA TGCGCCAGCAGCCATCAGGACGCAGCCTACGAGCAGTACTTC.